This T cell receptor beta chain was identified in a study of blood T cell repertoires in COVID-19. Study information: Italy, Spain and the United States were the sources of the convalescent and acute COVID-19 samples. The analysed material was cDNA or gDNA that came from T cells, B-cell-depleted T cells, or PBMCs.

Assay used: immunoSEQ multiplex PCR; TCRdb lists only in-frame clones, some missing. The table lists 250,000 or so clones, approximately 86% of them singletons, with 1.2% to 1.5% in the top ten. Germline CDR1 SGHTA, CDR2 FQGNSA. The CDR3 runs to 12 residues. V lost 8 bases and J 0 bases, leaving 8 bases between the germline ends. This chain uses TRBV7-2 with TRBJ2-7, with a tentative D call TRBD1 (5 bases). This TCR was recovered from an elderly man with acute or convalescent COVID-19. The sample taken for sequencing was peripheral blood. Here the CDR3 reads CASGASSYEQYF. The CDR3 nucleotides are TGTGCCAGCGGGGCTAGCTCCTACGAGCAGTACTTC.